This TCR beta chain was retrieved from a study of T cells in localized non-small cell lung cancer. Points from the study as a whole: Analysis by sequencing included only one tumor region, so heterogeneity remains possible. Longer overall survival was seen with higher T cell density measured in blood. When the top 100 tumor clones were examined, a median approximately 57 of them also appeared in the adjacent lung, which was paired and uninvolved.

Germline values: CDR1 SGHAT, CDR2 FQNNGV. V lost 5 bases and J lost 4, with 11 bases in between. The CDR3 contains 14 residues. TCRdb's table, derived via immunoSEQ multiplex PCR, lists solely in-frame clones and lacks some. The sample lists 7,000 to 9,500 clones; around nine tenths were seen once. Turning to this clone: The antigen remains undetermined.

Sequences were derived from peripheral blood, sampled before any cancer treatment. The chain joins TRBV11-2 to TRBJ2-2; D ambiguous. The clonotype was recovered from a female donor at least 60 years old with stage II squamous cell lung carcinoma. The CDR3 DNA reads as TGTGCCAGCAGCCCCTCTGGTCTCACCGGGGAGCTGTTTTTT. Translated: CASSPSGLTGELFF.